This T cell receptor beta chain was observed in a study of shared clonotypes between healthy human individuals. General study points: On the whole, naive subsets had larger estimated richness than memory subsets had. Rarefaction analysis demonstrated incomplete sorted-subset sequencing notwithstanding large depth.

Study donors comprised healthy, HIV-negative adults devoid of recent acute infection or vaccination. Sequenced by immunoSEQ multiplex PCR; TCRdb stores in-frame clones only, minus some. Among about 690,000 clones listed, less than 95% were seen once. Of note for this clone: The antigen remains undetermined.

The sequenced sample was memory CD8+ T cells from PBMCs. Subset specified: CD45RO+ cells pooled with CCR7-negative TemRA cells. This TCR was recovered from a man younger than 35 in good health. Some clones in this sample may be carry-over from other donors' samples.

As DNA, the CDR3 is TGTGCCAGCAGCGGAGGGGCATTTTCTCACGAGCAGTACTTC. This encodes CASSGGAFSHEQYF. The chain carries TRBV11-2 and TRBJ2-5, with D possibly being TRBD2 (6 bases). The assigned J gene may be wrong: the sequence end matches TRBJ2-7 better. From germline, CDR1 is SGHAT and CDR2 FQNNGV. The CDR3 totals 14 residues.